The source of this T cell receptor (beta chain) is a study of cytomegalovirus exposure and HLA in healthy donors. The V and J ends lost 1 base and 4 bases respectively, with 5 bases between them. The CDR3 sequence is 14 residues long. CDR1 is SEHNR, CDR2 FQNEAQ, per germline (reference sequence). Primers: 60 Vbeta forward and 13 Jbeta reverse. Using immunoSEQ multiplex PCR, the repertoire was profiled, and TCRdb retains in-frame clones only, with some absent. Seen here are 85,000 to 100,000 clones, around 77% observed once, and the top ten hold roughly 3.2%. The specimen sequenced was PBMCs. V usage is TRBV7-9 and J usage is TRBJ1-6; D uncertain. The origin of this receptor is a man aged 35-49 years in good health and CMV-seronegative. The CDR3: CASSLESYNSPLHF. As DNA, the CDR3 is TGTGCCAGCAGCTTAGAATCATATAATTCACCCCTCCACTTT.